This TCR beta chain was found in a study of monozygotic twins with inflammatory bowel disease. The CDR3 runs 14 residues. Per the germline V gene, CDR1 is DFQATT and CDR2 is SNEGSKA (reference sequence). One entry per CDR3 protein, without DNA, is what TCRdb gives after re-calling the 5' RACE reads. The sample has 300,000 to 400,000 distinct CDR3 sequences. The clonotype originates from a human donor with ulcerative colitis or Crohn's disease, or a healthy co-twin of an affected twin (not recorded which). The chain couples TRBV20-1 to TRBJ1-5. The sample was blood. The CDR3 loop is CSARGPGVYQPQHF.